These T cell receptor beta chains were read from a single sample in a study of OX40 agonist ivuxolimab in advanced cancers. Sequencing was performed with immunoSEQ multiplex PCR; in TCRdb, only in-frame clones are kept and a portion is missing. The sample contains tens of thousands of clones, 88% of which appear only once. The material was CD4+ or CD8+ T cells sorted from blood, obtained in a trial of the OX40 agonist ivuxolimab. The receptors stem from an adult with an advanced solid tumor such as melanoma, head and neck, liver or kidney cancer. Each CDR3 is given without its conserved first and last residue. The order of the fields is J gene, V gene, CDR3 protein.

TRBJ2-2 TRBV6-5 ASSPPGQGTGELF
TRBJ2-3 TRBV5-4 ASSFRTSGSTDTQY
TRBJ1-1 TRBV7-7 ASSGHRGAF
TRBJ1-1 TRBV28 ASSPPPNTEAF
TRBJ2-7 TRBV5-1 ASSTRDRTYEQY
TRBJ1-5 TRBV2 ASSLSGGQPQH
TRBJ2-5 TRBV10-3 AISRTIGETQY
TRBJ2-5 TRBV9 ASSVGAAQETQY
TRBJ2-5 TRBV4-1 ASSSGVAGGEETQY
TRBJ2-5 TRBV2 ASSPTSGRSGETQY
TRBJ2-5 TRBV27 ASSNVGTSGDRETQY
TRBJ2-7 TRBV7-3 ASSPTGYEYEQY
TRBJ2-1 TRBV6-1 ASSVLPGTAYNEQF
TRBJ2-2 TRBV7-9 ASSLVTGLPPRELF
TRBJ1-2 TRBV30 AWSGTGGYGYT
TRBJ2-1 TRBV11-3 ASSLSGSGGVNEQF
TRBJ2-1 TRBV25-1 ASSDSGRAWEQF
TRBJ2-1 TRBV12-2 ASRFKREGRRTWNEQF
TRBJ1-4 TRBV5-1 ASSLGQGKEKLF
TRBJ1-2 TRBV6-5 ASSRTGGGYGYT